These T cell receptor beta chains were read from a single sample in a study of cytomegalovirus exposure and HLA in healthy donors. This table comes from immunoSEQ multiplex PCR, and its TCRdb copy is limited to in-frame clones, with some not included. Of 90,000 to 100,000 clones in the sample, around 73% are singletons; the top ten hold more than 0.6%. Sequencing was carried out using PBMCs. The receptors derive from an older woman in good health and CMV-seronegative. CDR3s include the opening cysteine and the closing phenylalanine or tryptophan. Each record gives: clone size, D gene, J gene, V gene, CDR3 protein, CDR3 DNA. The D gene is left open where the match is weak. Rows may omit the clone size; those that give it use once, few, many or a size class.

abundance: -; d_gene: -; j_gene: TRBJ2-7; v_gene: TRBV15; CDR3aa: CATSRGQDSYEQYF; CDR3nt: TGTGCCACCAGCAGAGGACAGGACAGCTACGAGCAGTACTTC
abundance: -; d_gene: -; j_gene: TRBJ2-3; v_gene: TRBV5-1; CDR3aa: CASSLAGGTSTDTQYF; CDR3nt: TGCGCCAGCAGCTTGGCCGGGGGAACTAGCACAGATACGCAGTATTTT
abundance: -; d_gene: TRBD2; j_gene: TRBJ2-5; v_gene: TRBV7-9; CDR3aa: CASSLALRGEGETQYF; CDR3nt: TGTGCCAGCAGCTTAGCGTTACGGGGGGAGGGAGAGACCCAGTACTTC
abundance: few; d_gene: -; j_gene: TRBJ2-2; v_gene: TRBV5-1; CDR3aa: CASKLSQGTNTGELFF; CDR3nt: TGCGCCAGTAAACTAAGTCAGGGGACGAACACCGGGGAGCTGTTTTTT
abundance: -; d_gene: TRBD1; j_gene: TRBJ2-7; v_gene: TRBV5-1; CDR3aa: CASSSGQGGYEQYF; CDR3nt: TGCGCCAGCAGCTCCGGACAGGGTGGGTACGAGCAGTACTTC
abundance: few; d_gene: -; j_gene: TRBJ1-5; v_gene: TRBV27; CDR3aa: CASSLEGRRSQPQHF; CDR3nt: TGTGCCAGCAGTTTAGAGGGCAGGAGGAGTCAGCCCCAGCATTTT
abundance: -; d_gene: -; j_gene: TRBJ1-1; v_gene: TRBV5-6; CDR3aa: CASSLPTGGGGKAFF; CDR3nt: TGTGCCAGCAGCTTGCCTACCGGGGGAGGGGGTAAAGCTTTCTTT
abundance: -; d_gene: TRBD1; j_gene: TRBJ1-1; v_gene: TRBV5-1; CDR3aa: CASSIRDRDSEAFF; CDR3nt: TGCGCCAGCAGCATCCGGGACAGGGATTCTGAAGCTTTCTTT
abundance: -; d_gene: TRBD2; j_gene: TRBJ2-7; v_gene: TRBV5-6; CDR3aa: CASSPMGGRSFHEQYF; CDR3nt: TGTGCCAGCAGCCCTATGGGCGGGAGATCATTCCACGAGCAGTACTTC
abundance: few; d_gene: TRBD1; j_gene: TRBJ1-1; v_gene: TRBV6-5; CDR3aa: CASSGTAQAFF; CDR3nt: TGTGCCAGCAGCGGGACAGCTCAAGCTTTCTTT
abundance: -; d_gene: -; j_gene: TRBJ1-2; v_gene: TRBV13; CDR3aa: CASSFGGGENYGYTF; CDR3nt: TGTGCCAGCAGCTTTGGGGGAGGAGAGAACTATGGCTACACCTTC
abundance: -; d_gene: -; j_gene: TRBJ1-6; v_gene: TRBV6-4; CDR3aa: CASSHIRQSSYNSPLHF; CDR3nt: TGTGCCAGCAGCCACATCCGACAGAGCTCCTATAATTCACCCCTCCACTTT
abundance: -; d_gene: -; j_gene: TRBJ1-2; v_gene: TRBV18; CDR3aa: CASSPSNGQGNGYTF; CDR3nt: TGTGCCAGCTCACCATCGAACGGCCAGGGTAATGGCTACACCTTC
abundance: -; d_gene: TRBD2; j_gene: TRBJ2-7; v_gene: TRBV18; CDR3aa: CASSPPGLASYEQYF; CDR3nt: TGTGCCAGCTCACCTCCGGGACTAGCATCCTACGAGCAGTACTTC
abundance: -; d_gene: TRBD1; j_gene: TRBJ1-3; v_gene: TRBV7-8; CDR3aa: CASSQGGQGLGNTIYF; CDR3nt: TGTGCCAGCAGCCAAGGTGGACAGGGACTTGGAAACACCATATATTTT
abundance: once; d_gene: TRBD1; j_gene: TRBJ2-7; v_gene: TRBV19; CDR3aa: CASSTGGGDEQYF; CDR3nt: TGTGCCAGTAGTACAGGGGGCGGAGACGAGCAGTACTTC
abundance: -; d_gene: TRBD1; j_gene: TRBJ1-2; v_gene: TRBV19; CDR3aa: CASSDRVGAGYTF; CDR3nt: TGTGCCAGTAGTGACAGGGTTGGTGCGGGCTACACCTTC
abundance: -; d_gene: -; j_gene: TRBJ1-1; v_gene: TRBV19; CDR3aa: CASSIRTGNTEAFF; CDR3nt: TGTGCCAGTAGCATTCGGACGGGAAACACTGAAGCTTTCTTT
abundance: -; d_gene: TRBD1; j_gene: TRBJ2-7; v_gene: TRBV5-6; CDR3aa: CASRGGQGSYEQYF; CDR3nt: TGTGCCAGCAGAGGAGGACAGGGGAGTTACGAGCAGTACTTC
abundance: -; d_gene: -; j_gene: TRBJ2-3; v_gene: TRBV5-6; CDR3aa: CASSYQVAFSTDTQYF; CDR3nt: TGTGCCAGCAGCTACCAGGTCGCATTCAGCACAGATACGCAGTATTTT
abundance: -; d_gene: TRBD1; j_gene: TRBJ2-3; v_gene: TRBV10-1; CDR3aa: CASSDLDKQGITDTQYF; CDR3nt: TGCGCCAGCAGTGACCTTGATAAACAGGGGATAACAGATACGCAGTATTTT
abundance: -; d_gene: -; j_gene: TRBJ1-4; v_gene: TRBV19; CDR3aa: CASSSWTALNEKLFF; CDR3nt: TGTGCCAGTAGTTCTTGGACAGCCCTTAATGAAAAACTGTTTTTT
abundance: -; d_gene: TRBD1; j_gene: TRBJ2-1; v_gene: TRBV5-1; CDR3aa: CASSKAGTEYNEQFF; CDR3nt: TGCGCCAGCAGCAAGGCCGGGACAGAATACAATGAGCAGTTCTTC
abundance: -; d_gene: -; j_gene: TRBJ2-3; v_gene: TRBV6-1; CDR3aa: CASSVSFTQYF; CDR3nt: TGTGCCAGCAGTGTGTCCTTTACGCAGTATTTT
abundance: -; d_gene: TRBD2; j_gene: TRBJ2-7; v_gene: TRBV7-6; CDR3aa: CASSFGGRAGEQYF; CDR3nt: TGTGCCAGCAGCTTCGGCGGGAGGGCGGGAGAGCAGTACTTC
abundance: -; d_gene: TRBD2; j_gene: TRBJ2-1; v_gene: TRBV6-5; CDR3aa: CASSYGAGGFEQFF; CDR3nt: TGTGCCAGCAGTTATGGGGCGGGAGGATTTGAGCAGTTCTTC
abundance: -; d_gene: -; j_gene: TRBJ2-7; v_gene: TRBV15; CDR3aa: CATSRGGDTYEQYF; CDR3nt: TGTGCCACCAGCAGAGGTGGAGATACCTACGAGCAGTACTTC
abundance: -; d_gene: -; j_gene: TRBJ1-2; v_gene: TRBV6-5; CDR3aa: CASSYSMMGGSYGYTF; CDR3nt: TGTGCCAGCAGTTACTCGATGATGGGAGGGAGCTATGGCTACACCTTC
abundance: -; d_gene: TRBD1; j_gene: TRBJ2-1; v_gene: TRBV19; CDR3aa: CASSIARDRGSDEQFF; CDR3nt: TGTGCCAGTAGTATAGCCCGGGACAGGGGGTCGGATGAGCAGTTCTTC
abundance: -; d_gene: -; j_gene: TRBJ2-6; v_gene: TRBV19; CDR3aa: CASSTERANVLTF; CDR3nt: TGTGCCAGTAGTACTGAGAGGGCCAACGTCCTGACTTTC
abundance: -; d_gene: TRBD2; j_gene: TRBJ2-7; v_gene: TRBV30; CDR3aa: CAWSVAGSYEQYF; CDR3nt: TGTGCCTGGAGTGTAGCGGGATCCTACGAGCAGTACTTC
abundance: -; d_gene: TRBD2; j_gene: TRBJ2-3; v_gene: TRBV30; CDR3aa: CAGIGSGMQYF; CDR3nt: TGTGCCGGGATAGGTAGCGGGATGCAGTATTTT
abundance: -; d_gene: TRBD1; j_gene: TRBJ2-6; v_gene: TRBV4-1; CDR3aa: CASSQETGRLRSGANVLTF; CDR3nt: TGCGCCAGCAGCCAAGAGACAGGGCGGCTGCGCTCTGGGGCCAACGTCCTGACTTTC
abundance: -; d_gene: -; j_gene: TRBJ2-1; v_gene: TRBV4-1; CDR3aa: CASSQVTGRIPYNEQFF; CDR3nt: TGCGCCAGCAGCCAAGTTACTGGGAGGATCCCCTACAATGAGCAGTTCTTC
abundance: -; d_gene: TRBD1; j_gene: TRBJ1-2; v_gene: TRBV2; CDR3aa: CASSEGGTGRRGYTF; CDR3nt: TGTGCCAGCAGTGAAGGCGGGACAGGGAGAAGGGGCTACACCTTC
abundance: few; d_gene: -; j_gene: TRBJ2-7; v_gene: TRBV2; CDR3aa: CASSVSYEQYF; CDR3nt: TGTGCCAGCAGTGTCAGCTACGAGCAGTACTTC
abundance: few; d_gene: TRBD1; j_gene: TRBJ1-5; v_gene: TRBV28; CDR3aa: CASSDRPTGPNQPQHF; CDR3nt: TGTGCCAGCAGTGACCGGCCGACAGGGCCCAATCAGCCCCAGCATTTT
abundance: -; d_gene: -; j_gene: TRBJ1-1; v_gene: TRBV5-4; CDR3aa: CASSRGGMNTEAFF; CDR3nt: TGTGCCAGCAGCCGCGGGGGGATGAACACTGAAGCTTTCTTT
abundance: -; d_gene: TRBD2; j_gene: TRBJ2-3; v_gene: TRBV7-2; CDR3aa: CASSFGLAGPIGDTQYF; CDR3nt: TGTGCCAGCAGCTTTGGACTAGCGGGACCAATCGGAGATACGCAGTATTTT
abundance: -; d_gene: TRBD1; j_gene: TRBJ1-6; v_gene: TRBV5-4; CDR3aa: CASSAPGQGNSPLHF; CDR3nt: TGTGCCAGCAGCGCTCCGGGACAGGGGAATTCACCCCTCCACTTT
abundance: -; d_gene: TRBD1; j_gene: TRBJ1-1; v_gene: TRBV7-2; CDR3aa: CASSPRQGSAEAFF; CDR3nt: TGTGCCAGCAGCCCGAGACAGGGATCTGCTGAAGCTTTCTTT
abundance: -; d_gene: -; j_gene: TRBJ2-5; v_gene: TRBV7-2; CDR3aa: CASSLVVQETQYF; CDR3nt: TGTGCCAGCAGCTTAGTAGTCCAAGAGACCCAGTACTTC
abundance: -; d_gene: TRBD2; j_gene: TRBJ2-2; v_gene: TRBV5-1; CDR3aa: CASSFREGNTGELFF; CDR3nt: TGCGCCAGCAGCTTTCGGGAGGGAAACACCGGGGAGCTGTTTTTT
abundance: few; d_gene: TRBD1; j_gene: TRBJ2-7; v_gene: TRBV4-1; CDR3aa: CASSFRDSASSYEQYF; CDR3nt: TGCGCCAGCAGCTTCCGGGACAGCGCCTCCTCCTACGAGCAGTACTTC
abundance: -; d_gene: -; j_gene: TRBJ2-5; v_gene: TRBV5-6; CDR3aa: CASSFLAVGETQYF; CDR3nt: TGTGCCAGCAGCTTCTTAGCGGTAGGGGAGACCCAGTACTTC
abundance: -; d_gene: TRBD1; j_gene: TRBJ1-1; v_gene: TRBV7-9; CDR3aa: CASSPRAQGVVAFF; CDR3nt: TGTGCCAGCAGCCCGAGGGCACAGGGGGTAGTAGCTTTCTTT
abundance: -; d_gene: TRBD2; j_gene: TRBJ2-6; v_gene: TRBV5-1; CDR3aa: CASSLVSGTGANVLTF; CDR3nt: TGCGCCAGCAGCTTGGTTAGCGGGACAGGGGCCAACGTCCTGACTTTC
abundance: -; d_gene: -; j_gene: TRBJ1-1; v_gene: TRBV5-4; CDR3aa: CASSPGGRGTEAFF; CDR3nt: TGTGCCAGCAGCCCGGGGGGTCGAGGGACTGAAGCTTTCTTT
abundance: -; d_gene: TRBD1; j_gene: TRBJ2-7; v_gene: TRBV28; CDR3aa: CASSLTGGAGEQYF; CDR3nt: TGTGCCAGCAGTCTGACAGGGGGGGCTGGCGAGCAGTACTTC
abundance: -; d_gene: -; j_gene: TRBJ1-1; v_gene: TRBV2; CDR3aa: CASKYEAGMNTEAFF; CDR3nt: TGTGCCAGCAAGTATGAAGCAGGGATGAACACTGAAGCTTTCTTT
abundance: -; d_gene: -; j_gene: TRBJ1-2; v_gene: TRBV7-9; CDR3aa: CASSLTALNYGYTF; CDR3nt: TGTGCCAGCAGCTTAACAGCCCTTAACTATGGCTACACCTTC
abundance: -; d_gene: -; j_gene: TRBJ2-5; v_gene: TRBV5-4; CDR3aa: CASSLGDSQETQYF; CDR3nt: TGTGCCAGCAGCTTGGGGGACTCCCAAGAGACCCAGTACTTC
abundance: -; d_gene: -; j_gene: TRBJ1-1; v_gene: TRBV6-1; CDR3aa: CASSREGIRGEAFF; CDR3nt: TGTGCCAGCAGTCGAGAAGGAATCCGGGGTGAAGCTTTCTTT
abundance: -; d_gene: TRBD2; j_gene: TRBJ2-7; v_gene: TRBV7-2; CDR3aa: CASSALDFGGEAYEQYF; CDR3nt: TGTGCCAGCAGCGCTCTGGATTTTGGGGGGGAAGCCTACGAGCAGTACTTC
abundance: -; d_gene: TRBD2; j_gene: TRBJ2-7; v_gene: TRBV18; CDR3aa: CASSPTVAGGGEQYF; CDR3nt: TGTGCCAGCTCACCAACGGTAGCGGGGGGAGGAGAGCAGTACTTC
abundance: few; d_gene: TRBD1; j_gene: TRBJ1-3; v_gene: TRBV6-5; CDR3aa: CASSYQGANSGNTIYF; CDR3nt: TGTGCCAGCAGTTATCAGGGGGCCAACTCTGGAAACACCATATATTTT
abundance: once; d_gene: -; j_gene: TRBJ1-1; v_gene: TRBV18; CDR3aa: CASSLGTGMNTEAFF; CDR3nt: TGTGCCAGCTCACTAGGTACAGGGATGAACACTGAAGCTTTCTTT